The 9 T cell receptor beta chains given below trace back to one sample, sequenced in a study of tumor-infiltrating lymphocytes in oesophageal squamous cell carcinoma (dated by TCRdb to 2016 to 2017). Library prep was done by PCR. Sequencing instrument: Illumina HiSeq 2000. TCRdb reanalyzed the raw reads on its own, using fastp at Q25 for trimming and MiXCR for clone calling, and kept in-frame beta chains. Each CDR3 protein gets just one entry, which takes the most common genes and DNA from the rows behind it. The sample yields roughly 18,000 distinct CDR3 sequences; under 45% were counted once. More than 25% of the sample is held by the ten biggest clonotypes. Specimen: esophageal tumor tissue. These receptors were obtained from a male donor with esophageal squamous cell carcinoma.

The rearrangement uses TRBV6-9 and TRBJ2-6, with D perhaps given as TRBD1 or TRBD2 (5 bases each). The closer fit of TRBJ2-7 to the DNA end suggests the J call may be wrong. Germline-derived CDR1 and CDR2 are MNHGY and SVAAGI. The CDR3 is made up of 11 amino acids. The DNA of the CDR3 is TGTGCCGGGGGAAATCTTTACGAGCAGTACTTC. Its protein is CAGGNLYEQYF.

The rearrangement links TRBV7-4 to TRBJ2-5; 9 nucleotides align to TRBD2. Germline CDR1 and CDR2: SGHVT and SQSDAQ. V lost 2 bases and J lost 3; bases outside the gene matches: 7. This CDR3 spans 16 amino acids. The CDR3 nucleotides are TGTGCCAGCAGCTTAAAGGGACTAGCTGCAGAAGAGACCCAGTACTTC. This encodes CASSLKGLAAEETQYF.

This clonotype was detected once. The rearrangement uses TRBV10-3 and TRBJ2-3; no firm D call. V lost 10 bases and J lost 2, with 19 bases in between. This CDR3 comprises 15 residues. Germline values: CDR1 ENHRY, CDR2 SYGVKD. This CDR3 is CATRGASTTTDTQYF. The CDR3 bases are TGTGCCACCCGAGGAGCGAGTACCACCACAGATACGCAGTATTTT.

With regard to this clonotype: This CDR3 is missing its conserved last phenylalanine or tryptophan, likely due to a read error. CDR3 loop: CASSLAADTQYI. The CDR3 bases are TGTGCCAGCAGCTTAGCGGCAGATACGCAGTATATT. The V gene is TRBV7-6, the J gene TRBJ2-3; D unresolved. V lost 0 bases to trimming and J lost 4 bases, with 2 bases between them. The CDR3 is 12 amino acids. The germline CDR1 and CDR2 sequences are SGHVS and FNYEAQ.

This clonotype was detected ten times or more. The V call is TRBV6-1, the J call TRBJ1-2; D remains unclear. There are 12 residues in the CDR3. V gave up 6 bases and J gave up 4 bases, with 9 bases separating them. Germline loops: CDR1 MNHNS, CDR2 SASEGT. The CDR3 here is CASRDGSYGYTF. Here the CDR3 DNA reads TGTGCCAGCAGGGACGGGTCCTATGGCTACACCTTC.

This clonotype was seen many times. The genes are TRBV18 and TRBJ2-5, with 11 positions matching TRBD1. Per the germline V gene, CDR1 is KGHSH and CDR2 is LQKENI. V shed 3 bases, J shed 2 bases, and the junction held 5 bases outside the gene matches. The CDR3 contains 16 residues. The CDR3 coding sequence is TGTGCCAGCTCACCGCTCCGGGACAGGGGGCAAGAGACCCAGTACTTC. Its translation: CASSPLRDRGQETQYF.

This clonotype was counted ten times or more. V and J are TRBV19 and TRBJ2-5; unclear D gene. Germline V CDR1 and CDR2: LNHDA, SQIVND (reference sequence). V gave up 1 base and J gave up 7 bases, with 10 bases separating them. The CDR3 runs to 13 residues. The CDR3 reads CASSIVGMGTQYF. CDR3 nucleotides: TGTGCCAGTAGTATAGTAGGGATGGGGACCCAGTACTTC.

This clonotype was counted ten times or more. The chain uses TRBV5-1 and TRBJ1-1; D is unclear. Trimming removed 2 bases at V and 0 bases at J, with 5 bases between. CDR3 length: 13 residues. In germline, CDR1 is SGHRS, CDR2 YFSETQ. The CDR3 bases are TGCGCCAGCAGCTTCGGGATGAACACTGAAGCTTTCTTT. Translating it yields CASSFGMNTEAFF. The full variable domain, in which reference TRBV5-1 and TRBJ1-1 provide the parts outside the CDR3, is KAGVTQTPRYLIKTRGQQVTLSCSPISGHRSVSWYQQTPGQGLQFLFEYFSETQRNKGNFPGRFSGRQFSNSRSEMNVSTLELGDSALYLCASSFGMNTEAFFGQGTRLTVV.

The DNA for the CDR3 is TGTGCCAGCATTCCAGCGGGCAGTTACTACGAGCAGTACTTC. Translated, it gives CASIPAGSYYEQYF. The chain joins TRBV12-3 or TRBV12-4 to TRBJ2-7; TRBD2 might be the D (6 bases). Trimming removed 7 bases at V and 3 bases at J, with 16 bases between. CDR3 length equals 14 residues.